These 16 T cell receptor beta chains were all obtained from the same sample, sequenced in a study of T cell changes during pregnancy in multiple sclerosis. The assay was immunoSEQ multiplex PCR, and TCRdb's table has in-frame clones only and misses some. This sample has 100,000 to 140,000 clones, with roughly 92% found just once. The source was peripheral blood, collected in the third trimester of pregnancy. These receptors were taken from a female donor in good health, enrolled as a control in a pregnancy study.

The rearrangement uses TRBV19 and TRBJ2-7; 8 nucleotides agree with TRBD1. The CDR3 is 13 amino acids. Germline-derived CDR1 and CDR2 are LNHDA and SQIVND (reference sequence). V lost 6 bases, J lost 6 bases, and 7 bases stayed unmatched. CDR3 sequence: CASSLWTGSEQYF. The CDR3 DNA sequence: TGTGCCAGTAGCCTATGGACAGGGAGCGAGCAGTACTTC.

The gene calls are TRBV6-5 and TRBJ2-7; a possible D gene is TRBD2 (6 bases). Trimming removed 0 bases at V and 1 base at J, with 7 bases between. There are 14 residues in the CDR3. Germline V gene sequence: CDR1 MNHEY, CDR2 SVGAGI. The CDR3 DNA sequence: TGTGCCAGCAGTTACTCTCGGGAGTCCTACGAGCAGTACTTC. It yields the protein CASSYSRESYEQYF.

Turning to this clone: One end of the junction varies from germline; a read error may be responsible. V gene TRBV6-1 combines with J gene TRBJ2-7, with D possibly TRBD1 on 6 matching bases. Germline V lookup: CDR1 MNHNS, CDR2 SASEGT. This CDR3 has 11 residues. The CDR3 reads CASSDLQGKTF. Written as DNA, the CDR3 is TGTGCCAGCAGTGACCTACAGGGTAAGACCTTC.

This sequence joins TRBV5-7 and TRBJ1-5; tentatively, D is TRBD1 (5 bases). TRBV5-7 is designated an ORF whose function remains uncertain. The CDR3 runs to 15 residues. Deletions cut 2 bases from V and 3 bases from J, with 12 bases between. The CDR3 here is CASSFWGGYNQPQHF. CDR3 nucleotide sequence: TGTGCCAGCAGCTTTTGGGGGGGTTACAATCAGCCCCAGCATTTT.

The V and J genes are TRBV5-6 and TRBJ2-1; tentatively, D is TRBD1 (6 bases). Deletions cut 3 bases from V and 4 bases from J, with 17 bases between. This CDR3 is 16 amino acids long. Germline V gene sequence: CDR1 SGHDT, CDR2 YYEEEE. The chain's CDR3 is CASSSLTGLEYNEQFF. As DNA, the CDR3 is TGTGCCAGCAGCTCGTTGACAGGACTTGAGTACAATGAGCAGTTCTTC.

This chain links TRBV5-4 with TRBJ1-4, with 11 bases matching TRBD1. The CDR3 loop spans 14 amino acids. The V and J ends lost 3 bases and 7 bases, in that order; junction bases with no gene match: 2. Per germline, CDR1 SGHNT and CDR2 YYREEE (reference sequence). This chain's CDR3 is CASSSDRGLEKLFF. The CDR3 coding sequence is TGTGCCAGCAGCTCGGACAGGGGGCTTGAAAAACTGTTTTTT.

This clone has just one count. V is TRBV6-4 and J is TRBJ2-5; 10 bases match TRBD2. The CDR3 runs 13 residues. Germline values: CDR1 MRHNA, CDR2 SNTAGT. V lost 3 bases, J lost 7 bases, and 2 bases stayed unmatched. CDR3 sequence: CASSEVAGGTQYF. The DNA of the CDR3 is TGTGCCAGCAGTGAGGTAGCGGGAGGGACCCAGTACTTC.

The chain is built from TRBV18 and TRBJ1-3; unclear D gene. The CDR3 loop spans 18 amino acids. Trimming shortened V by 3 bases and J by 0 bases, and 18 bases separated the two germline ends. The germline V gene encodes CDR1 KGHSH and CDR2 LQKENI. The CDR3 here is CASSPRWRQDYSGNTIYF. CDR3 sequence (DNA): TGTGCCAGCTCACCCCGGTGGCGGCAGGACTACTCTGGAAACACCATATATTTT.

The J gene is TRBJ1-1, the V gene TRBV7-2, with 8 bases identical to TRBD1. The length of the CDR3 is 15 residues. The J segment lost 0 bases and the V segment lost 5 bases, leaving 5 bases of the junction unmatched. Germline values: CDR1 SGHTA, CDR2 FQGNSA. The CDR3 bases are TGTGCCAGCAGCCCAATGACAGGGGTGAACACTGAAGCTTTCTTT. Protein product: CASSPMTGVNTEAFF.

This clone came up once. This chain links TRBV4-3 with TRBJ2-1, with TRBD2 matching over 7 bases. The germline V gene encodes CDR1 LGHNA and CDR2 YSLEER. CDR3 length: 16 residues. The V gene end was trimmed by 3 bases and the J gene end by 2 bases; junction bases not matched to a gene: 7. The CDR3 region is CASSQSGTTTYNEQFF. In DNA form, the CDR3 reads TGCGCCAGCAGCCAGTCAGGGACTACTACCTACAATGAGCAGTTCTTC.

The rearrangement uses TRBV18 and TRBJ2-3, with 12 bases fitting TRBD1. The CDR3 is 18 amino acids. Germline CDR1 is KGHSH and CDR2 is LQKENI. The V segment lost 1 base and the J segment 4 bases; nucleotides outside the gene matches: 9. CDR3 loop: CASSPLSQGQGAPDTQYF. The CDR3 nucleotides read TGTGCCAGCTCACCACTAAGCCAGGGACAGGGGGCACCAGATACGCAGTATTTT.

V and J are TRBV11-1 and TRBJ2-5, with 12 bases identical to TRBD2. Trimming removed 5 bases from V and 5 bases from J; junction bases left unmatched: 9. Germline CDR1 SGHAT, CDR2 FQDESV (reference sequence). CDR3 length equals 16 residues. The CDR3 nucleotides read TGTGCCAGCAGCCAGCAGACTAGCGGGGGCCGGGAGACCCAGTACTTC. Protein product: CASSQQTSGGRETQYF.

The chain combines TRBV4-3 with TRBJ2-6, with D tentatively TRBD1 (6 bases). The CDR3 covers 16 residues. The V and J ends lost 1 base and 2 bases respectively, with 9 bases between them. Per the germline V gene, CDR1 is LGHNA and CDR2 is YSLEER. The CDR3 DNA is TGCGCCAGCAGCCAAGGGACAGCAACTGGGGCCAACGTCCTGACTTTC. Translating it yields CASSQGTATGANVLTF.

The chain links TRBV7-2 to TRBJ1-5; no clear D gene. Germline CDR1 reads SGHTA; CDR2 reads FQGNSA. The CDR3 length is 16 residues. Trimming removed 4 bases at V and 7 bases at J, with 20 bases between. The CDR3 bases are TGTGCCAGCAGCTCCGCCCTTCGGGGAAAGGGACAGCCCCAGCATTTT. Translated, it gives CASSSALRGKGQPQHF.

The rearrangement links TRBV30 to TRBJ1-6; the D is unclear. Trimming took off 4 bases at V and 10 bases at J, with 14 bases between the two ends. Germline values: CDR1 GTSNPN, CDR2 SVGIG (reference sequence). This CDR3 is built from 13 residues. The CDR3 DNA reads as TGTGCCTGGACCCTAAGGAGTGGATCACCCCTCCACTTT. Its protein is CAWTLRSGSPLHF.

This chain links TRBV2 with TRBJ1-4; D is undetermined. The length of the CDR3 is 13 residues. Deletions cut 2 bases from V and 8 bases from J, with 9 bases between. The germline V gene encodes CDR1 SNHLY and CDR2 FYNNEI. DNA of the CDR3: TGTGCCAGCAGTGAATTACGAGAAGAAAAACTGTTTTTT. It is translated as CASSELREEKLFF.